A selection of T cell receptor beta chains follows, all from one sample in a study of post-analysis software for immune sequencing data. Via MiXCR, TCRdb re-called the PCR reads, giving one row per CDR3 protein. Counted here are 400,000 to 500,000 distinct CDR3 sequences, approximately 42% occurring once; the ten biggest clones make up 7.5% to 8.5%. Input material: blood. The receptor set was obtained from a girl aged 2-15 years with multiple sclerosis. Each CDR3 is given with its conserved first and last residue. The order of the fields is clone size, D gene, J gene, V gene, CDR3 protein, CDR3 DNA. The D gene is left open where the match is weak. Clone size appears in some rows only: once, few, many, or a class for an expanded clone.

size: -
D: TRBD2
J: TRBJ2-3
V: TRBV5-1
CDR3: CASSSLAGPTNTQYF
DNA: TGCGCCAGCAGCTCCCTAGCGGGCCCTACGAATACGCAGTATTTT

size: few
D: TRBD1
J: TRBJ2-3
V: TRBV10-3
CDR3: CAISGRRDRVILQGTTDTQYF
DNA: TGTGCCATCAGTGGCCGTAGGGACAGGGTAATACTCCAGGGTACGACAGATACGCAGTATTTT

size: few
D: TRBD2
J: TRBJ2-7
V: TRBV20-1
CDR3: CSARANGLAGAREQYF
DNA: TGCAGTGCTAGAGCCAACGGACTAGCGGGAGCTCGGGAGCAGTACTTC

size: few
D: -
J: TRBJ2-7
V: TRBV10-3
CDR3: CAISGTGTTSRGEQYF
DNA: TGTGCCATCAGTGGGACGGGGACCACGTCGAGGGGTGAGCAGTACTTC

size: -
D: -
J: TRBJ2-1
V: TRBV4-3
CDR3: CASSQAPDFLEQFF
DNA: TGCGCCAGCAGCCAGGCCCCTGACTTTTTGGAGCAGTTCTTC

size: few
D: -
J: TRBJ2-1
V: TRBV7-3
CDR3: CASSSGGVRNEQFF
DNA: TGTGCCAGCAGCTCTGGAGGTGTGCGGAATGAGCAGTTCTTC

size: -
D: TRBD1
J: TRBJ2-5
V: TRBV20-1
CDR3: CSARGDRETQYF
DNA: TGCAGTGCTAGAGGGGACAGGGAGACCCAGTACTTC

size: -
D: TRBD1
J: TRBJ2-5
V: TRBV15
CDR3: CATSIPGQGRQETQYF
DNA: TGTGCCACCAGCATACCCGGACAGGGGCGACAAGAGACCCAGTACTTC

size: -
D: TRBD2
J: TRBJ2-7
V: TRBV6-5
CDR3: CASSYSAGLRYEQYF
DNA: TGTGCCAGCAGTTACTCAGCGGGACTACGTTACGAGCAGTACTTC

size: -
D: -
J: TRBJ1-5
V: TRBV12-3/TRBV12-4
CDR3: CASRGENNQPQHF
DNA: TGTGCCAGCAGAGGGGAGAATAATCAGCCCCAGCATTTT

size: few
D: TRBD1
J: TRBJ2-7
V: TRBV20-1
CDR3: CSARVSDRVGFKTYEQYF
DNA: TGCAGTGCTAGAGTCTCGGACAGGGTAGGGTTCAAGACCTACGAGCAGTACTTC

size: -
D: TRBD2
J: TRBJ2-7
V: TRBV28
CDR3: CASAPWTGTSGSYEQYF
DNA: TGTGCCAGCGCACCATGGACCGGGACTAGCGGCTCCTACGAGCAGTACTTC

size: -
D: TRBD2
J: TRBJ2-1
V: TRBV20-1
CDR3: CSASFAGAYNEQFF
DNA: TGCAGTGCTTCTTTTGCGGGGGCCTACAATGAGCAGTTCTTC

size: few
D: TRBD1
J: TRBJ2-1
V: TRBV15
CDR3: CATRGRQGANEQFF
DNA: TGTGCCACCAGGGGAAGACAGGGGGCCAATGAGCAGTTCTTC

size: -
D: -
J: TRBJ2-1
V: TRBV6-6
CDR3: CASKSAGRYNEQFF
DNA: TGTGCCAGCAAGTCTGCAGGGCGCTACAATGAGCAGTTCTTC

size: few
D: -
J: TRBJ2-7
V: TRBV10-3
CDR3: CAISDGTLNYEQYF
DNA: TGTGCCATCAGTGACGGGACCTTAAACTACGAGCAGTACTTC

size: many
D: -
J: TRBJ2-5
V: TRBV12-3/TRBV12-4
CDR3: CASSPSTFQETQYF
DNA: TGTGCCAGCAGCCCCTCGACATTTCAAGAGACCCAGTACTTC

size: -
D: -
J: TRBJ2-7
V: TRBV20-1
CDR3: CSAGPPGTHYEQYF
DNA: TGCAGTGCTGGCCCTCCCGGGACACATTACGAGCAGTACTTC

size: -
D: -
J: TRBJ2-5
V: TRBV29-1
CDR3: CSVEAPLETESYQETQYF
DNA: TGCAGCGTTGAAGCTCCACTAGAGACAGAGTCGTACCAAGAGACCCAGTACTTC

size: -
D: -
J: TRBJ2-7
V: TRBV6-2/TRBV6-3
CDR3: CASSRTATPYEQYF
DNA: TGTGCCAGCTCCAGAACTGCGACCCCCTACGAGCAGTACTTC

size: -
D: -
J: TRBJ2-1
V: TRBV27
CDR3: CASNVSYGGYEQFF
DNA: TGTGCCAGCAATGTTAGCTATGGGGGGTATGAGCAGTTCTTC

size: -
D: TRBD2
J: TRBJ2-3
V: TRBV3-1
CDR3: CASSQDWGLAAQYF
DNA: TGTGCCAGCAGCCAAGATTGGGGACTAGCAGCGCAGTATTTT

size: -
D: TRBD1
J: TRBJ2-7
V: TRBV9
CDR3: CASSANRGAYEQYF
DNA: TGTGCCAGCAGCGCGAACAGGGGGGCCTACGAGCAGTACTTC

size: -
D: -
J: TRBJ2-3
V: TRBV6-2/TRBV6-3
CDR3: CASSGSAESTDTQYF
DNA: TGTGCCAGCAGTGGATCGGCGGAGAGCACAGATACGCAGTATTTT

size: -
D: TRBD2
J: TRBJ2-1
V: TRBV27
CDR3: CASSFGGGGANEQFF
DNA: TGTGCCAGCAGTTTTGGGGGCGGGGGGGCCAATGAGCAGTTCTTC

size: -
D: TRBD1
J: TRBJ2-2
V: TRBV12-3/TRBV12-4
CDR3: CASSLKTGVTGELFF
DNA: TGTGCCAGCAGTTTAAAGACAGGGGTCACCGGGGAGCTGTTTTTT

size: few
D: TRBD2
J: TRBJ2-1
V: TRBV29-1
CDR3: CSVAQREGGEQFF
DNA: TGCAGCGTTGCCCAGCGGGAGGGAGGTGAGCAGTTCTTC

size: -
D: -
J: TRBJ1-5
V: TRBV6-1
CDR3: CASSPEGLSNQPQHF
DNA: TGTGCCAGCTCTCCGGAGGGGCTAAGCAATCAGCCCCAGCATTTT

size: -
D: -
J: TRBJ2-7
V: TRBV28
CDR3: CASSPTRDYEQYF
DNA: TGTGCCAGCAGCCCAACTAGGGACTACGAGCAGTACTTC

size: -
D: -
J: TRBJ2-3
V: TRBV12-3/TRBV12-4
CDR3: CASSVWADMQYF
DNA: TGTGCCAGCAGTGTGTGGGCAGATATGCAATATTTT

size: -
D: -
J: TRBJ2-6
V: TRBV5-6
CDR3: CASTIWEHPGANVLTF
DNA: TGTGCCAGCACCATATGGGAGCACCCAGGGGCCAACGTCCTGACTTTC

size: -
D: TRBD2
J: TRBJ2-7
V: TRBV7-2
CDR3: CASSLGGLAGTYEQYF
DNA: TGTGCCAGCAGCTTAGGGGGACTAGCGGGAACCTACGAGCAGTACTTC

size: few
D: -
J: TRBJ2-5
V: TRBV18
CDR3: CASSPGGRRKYQETQYF
DNA: TGTGCCAGCTCACCGGGTGGCCGCAGAAAGTACCAAGAGACCCAGTACTTC

size: -
D: TRBD2
J: TRBJ2-1
V: TRBV5-1
CDR3: CASSLSGREFLLSYNEQFF
DNA: TGCGCCAGCAGCTTGAGCGGGAGGGAGTTTTTGTTAAGCTACAATGAGCAGTTCTTC

size: -
D: -
J: TRBJ2-1
V: TRBV20-1
CDR3: CSARPAGLSYNEQFF
DNA: TGCAGTGCGCGACCCGCAGGGCTGTCCTACAATGAGCAGTTCTTC

size: -
D: -
J: TRBJ2-5
V: TRBV12-3/TRBV12-4
CDR3: CASSLDLWEQYF
DNA: TGTGCCAGCAGTTTAGACTTGTGGGAGCAGTACTTC

size: -
D: -
J: TRBJ2-4
V: TRBV4-1
CDR3: CASSQPTSIAKNIQYF
DNA: TGCGCCAGCAGCCAACCAACCTCGATAGCCAAAAACATTCAGTACTTC

size: -
D: -
J: TRBJ1-4
V: TRBV15
CDR3: CATSRDYGGREKLFF
DNA: TGTGCCACCAGCAGAGATTACGGGGGTAGGGAAAAACTGTTTTTT

size: -
D: -
J: TRBJ1-2
V: TRBV6-1
CDR3: CASSEALRNYGYTF
DNA: TGTGCCAGCAGTGAAGCGCTTCGTAACTATGGCTACACCTTC

size: -
D: -
J: TRBJ1-2
V: TRBV5-4
CDR3: CASSEDGGAWDGYTF
DNA: TGTGCCAGCAGCGAAGACGGAGGGGCCTGGGATGGCTACACCTTC

size: few
D: -
J: TRBJ2-3
V: TRBV5-1
CDR3: CASSAGLAGSTDTQYF
DNA: TGCGCCAGCAGCGCCGGACTGGCCGGGAGCACAGATACGCAGTATTTT

size: -
D: TRBD2
J: TRBJ2-1
V: TRBV12-3/TRBV12-4
CDR3: CASTKREQDNEQFF
DNA: TGTGCCAGCACCAAGCGGGAGCAGGACAATGAGCAGTTCTTC

size: -
D: TRBD2
J: TRBJ2-5
V: TRBV2
CDR3: CASSVGASGLVGGETQYF
DNA: TGTGCCAGCAGTGTAGGGGCTAGCGGGCTTGTTGGGGGAGAGACCCAGTACTTC